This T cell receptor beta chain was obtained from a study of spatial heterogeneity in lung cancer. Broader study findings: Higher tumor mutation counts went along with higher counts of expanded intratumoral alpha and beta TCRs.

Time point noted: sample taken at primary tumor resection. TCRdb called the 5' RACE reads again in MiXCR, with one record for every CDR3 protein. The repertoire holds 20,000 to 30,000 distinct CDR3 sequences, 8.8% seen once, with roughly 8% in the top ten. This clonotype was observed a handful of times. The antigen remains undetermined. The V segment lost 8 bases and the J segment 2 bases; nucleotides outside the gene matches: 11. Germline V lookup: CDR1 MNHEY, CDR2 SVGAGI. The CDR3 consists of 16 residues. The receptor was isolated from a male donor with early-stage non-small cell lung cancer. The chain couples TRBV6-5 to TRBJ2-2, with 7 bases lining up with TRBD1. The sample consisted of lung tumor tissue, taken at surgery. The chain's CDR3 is CASGANRGSNTGELFF. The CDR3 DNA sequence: TGTGCCAGCGGGGCCAACAGGGGTTCAAACACCGGGGAGCTGTTTTTT.